Given below is one T cell receptor (beta chain) in context. Original methodology: Using reference gene primer amplification, nucleated cell counts were estimated. Generated by immunoSEQ multiplex PCR, the TCRdb table keeps only in-frame clones and is missing some. V and J calls and clone size are copied from that table; D and trimming were computed from the DNA. Of 180,000 or so clones in the sample, approximately 80% are singletons; the top ten hold 6.9%. The germline V and J ends were trimmed by 1 base and 7 bases, with 11 bases remaining between them. In germline, CDR1 is SGHRS, CDR2 YFSETQ. The CDR3 loop spans 13 amino acids. The sample is drawn from a study of blood T cell repertoires in COVID-19. At the level of the study: Specimens from acute and convalescent COVID-19 originated in the United States, Italy and Spain. PBMCs, B-cell-depleted T cells, or T cells provided the cDNA or gDNA that made up the material.

The specimen sequenced was peripheral blood. The chain is built from TRBV5-1 and TRBJ1-1; the D gene is possibly TRBD1 (5 bases). This TCR was sampled from a human donor with acute or convalescent COVID-19. The donor label of this sample is uncertain. The CDR3: CASSLSDRREAFF. DNA of the CDR3: TGCGCCAGCAGCTTGAGTGACAGACGTGAAGCTTTCTTT.